The present TCR beta chain was sequenced within a study of blood T cell repertoires in COVID-19. Study background: Acute and convalescent COVID-19 specimens originated in the United States, Italy and Spain.

The CDR3 has 15 residues. V dropped 0 bases and J dropped 7 bases, with 12 bases sitting between them. Germline lookup yields CDR1 MGHRA and CDR2 YSYEKL. The method was immunoSEQ multiplex PCR; TCRdb's version includes in-frame clones alone and lacks a portion of them. The data contain 55,000 to 90,000 clones, 91% of them singletons. The TCR originated in a human donor with active COVID-19. The donor label of this sample is uncertain. The rearrangement uses TRBV4-1 and TRBJ2-2; D remains unclear. The sequenced material came from peripheral blood. As DNA, the CDR3 is TGCGCCAGCAGCCAAGAGGCAGCTAGAAGCGGGGAGCTGTTTTTT. Its protein is CASSQEAARSGELFF.